This T cell receptor (beta chain) is from a study of shared clonotypes between healthy human individuals. The germline V and J ends were trimmed by 0 bases and 3 bases, with 9 bases remaining between them. The CDR3 has 14 amino acids. Germline V gene data show CDR1 as SGDLS and CDR2 as YYNGEE. Findings and caveats of the study: The study found roughly 5% of naive CD4 clonotypes shared across four donors.

Terminally differentiated effector memory CD45RA+ cells were excluded by CCR7 positive selection of CD45RO-negative cells. Healthy HIV-negative adults with no recent acute infections or vaccinations were recruited as donors. About 200 ng DNA, around 30,000 T cell genomes, went into each sorted-subset replicate PCR. Clones were sequenced by immunoSEQ multiplex PCR, and TCRdb holds only the in-frame ones, with some missing. Of hundreds of thousands of clones listed, almost 95% are singletons. Comments on this clone: Its antigen is currently unknown. Other nucleotide sequences from this sample produce the same CDR3.

The TCR comes from a man aged 30 to 39 in good health. The V gene is TRBV9, the J gene TRBJ1-2; weak D call: TRBD1 (6 bases). The sample consisted of naive CD8+ T cells sorted from blood. DNA of the CDR3: TGTGCCAGCAGCGTAGGAGGGGGGGACTATGGCTACACCTTC. Protein product: CASSVGGGDYGYTF.